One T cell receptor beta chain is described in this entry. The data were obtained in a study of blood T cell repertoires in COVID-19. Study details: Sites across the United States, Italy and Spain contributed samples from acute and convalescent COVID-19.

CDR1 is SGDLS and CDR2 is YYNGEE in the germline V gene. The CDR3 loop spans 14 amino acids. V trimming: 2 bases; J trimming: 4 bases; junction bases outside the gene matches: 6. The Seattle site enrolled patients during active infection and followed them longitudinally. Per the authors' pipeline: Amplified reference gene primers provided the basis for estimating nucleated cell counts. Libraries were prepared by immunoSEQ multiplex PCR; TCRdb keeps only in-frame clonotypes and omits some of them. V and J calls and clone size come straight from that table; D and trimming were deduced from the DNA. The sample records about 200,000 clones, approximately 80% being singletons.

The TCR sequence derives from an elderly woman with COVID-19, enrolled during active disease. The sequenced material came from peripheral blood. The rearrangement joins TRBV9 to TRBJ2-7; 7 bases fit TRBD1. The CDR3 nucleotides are TGTGCCAGCAGCGTTCGCGGACAGGATTACGAGCAGTACTTC. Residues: CASSVRGQDYEQYF.